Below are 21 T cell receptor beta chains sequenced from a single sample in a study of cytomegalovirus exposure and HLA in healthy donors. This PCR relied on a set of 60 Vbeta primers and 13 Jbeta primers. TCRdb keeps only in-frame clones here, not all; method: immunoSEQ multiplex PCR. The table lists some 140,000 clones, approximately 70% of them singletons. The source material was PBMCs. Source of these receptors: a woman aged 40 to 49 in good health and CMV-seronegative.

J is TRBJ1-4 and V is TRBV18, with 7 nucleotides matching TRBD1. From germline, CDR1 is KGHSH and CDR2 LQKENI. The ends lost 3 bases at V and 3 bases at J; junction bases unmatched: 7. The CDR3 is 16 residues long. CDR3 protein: CASSPSTGLSNEKLFF. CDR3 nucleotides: TGTGCCAGCTCACCCTCGACAGGGCTCTCTAATGAAAAACTGTTTTTT.

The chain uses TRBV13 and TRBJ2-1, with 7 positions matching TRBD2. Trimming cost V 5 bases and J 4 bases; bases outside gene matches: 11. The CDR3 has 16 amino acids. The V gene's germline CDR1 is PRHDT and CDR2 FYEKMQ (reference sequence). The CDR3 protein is CASSPGPPGGYNEQFF. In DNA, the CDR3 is TGTGCCAGCAGCCCCGGGCCCCCGGGGGGTTACAATGAGCAGTTCTTC.

The CDR3 loop reads CASRLTGTTDTQYF. CDR3 DNA sequence: TGTGCCAGCAGGCTGACAGGGACGACAGATACGCAGTATTTT. The chain has TRBV6-4 and TRBJ2-3, with TRBD1 identical over 7 bases. The CDR3 spans 14 residues. The V gene's germline CDR1 is MRHNA and CDR2 SNTAGT. The trim removed 6 bases at V and 3 bases at J, leaving 6 bases unmatched.

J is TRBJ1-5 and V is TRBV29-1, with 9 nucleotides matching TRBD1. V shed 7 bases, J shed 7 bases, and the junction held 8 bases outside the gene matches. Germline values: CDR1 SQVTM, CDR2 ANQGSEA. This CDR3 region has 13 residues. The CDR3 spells CSAKQGARQPQHF. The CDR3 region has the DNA TGCAGCGCGAAACAGGGGGCGAGGCAGCCCCAGCATTTT. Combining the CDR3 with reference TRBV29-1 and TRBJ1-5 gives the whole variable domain SAVISQKPSRDICQRGTSLTIQCQVDSQVTMMFWYRQQPGQSLTLIATANQGSEATYESGFVIDKFPISRPNLTFSTLTVSNMSPEDSSIYLCSAKQGARQPQHFGDGTRLSIL.

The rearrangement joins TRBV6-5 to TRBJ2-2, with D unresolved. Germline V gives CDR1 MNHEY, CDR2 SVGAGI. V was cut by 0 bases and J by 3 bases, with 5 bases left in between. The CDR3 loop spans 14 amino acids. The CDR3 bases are TGTGCCAGCAGTTACTCGTATGACACCGGGGAGCTGTTTTTT. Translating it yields CASSYSYDTGELFF.

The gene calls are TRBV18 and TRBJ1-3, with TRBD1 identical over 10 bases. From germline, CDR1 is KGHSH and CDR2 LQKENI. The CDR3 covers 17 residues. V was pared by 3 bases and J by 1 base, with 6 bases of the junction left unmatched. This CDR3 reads CASSPGQGIFSGNTIYF. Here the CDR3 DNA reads TGTGCCAGCTCACCGGGACAGGGGATATTTTCTGGAAACACCATATATTTT.

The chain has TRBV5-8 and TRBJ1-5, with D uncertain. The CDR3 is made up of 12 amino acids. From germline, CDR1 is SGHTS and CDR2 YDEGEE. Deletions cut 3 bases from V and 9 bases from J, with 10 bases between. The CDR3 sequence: CASSSPRGPQHF. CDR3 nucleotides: TGTGCCAGCAGCTCCCCACGGGGGCCCCAGCATTTT.

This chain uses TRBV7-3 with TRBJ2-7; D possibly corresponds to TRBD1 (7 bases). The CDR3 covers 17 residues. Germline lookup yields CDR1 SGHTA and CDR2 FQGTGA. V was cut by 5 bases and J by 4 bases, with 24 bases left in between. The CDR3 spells CASSPHPWETGTYEQYF. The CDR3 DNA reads TGTGCCAGCAGCCCCCATCCATGGGAGACAGGGACTTACGAGCAGTACTTC.

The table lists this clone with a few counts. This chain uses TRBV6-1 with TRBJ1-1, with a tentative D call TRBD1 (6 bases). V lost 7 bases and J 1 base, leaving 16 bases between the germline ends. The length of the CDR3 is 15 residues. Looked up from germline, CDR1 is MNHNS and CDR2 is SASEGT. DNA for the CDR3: TGTGCCAGCACCCGACAGGACACTCCGAACACTGAAGCTTTCTTT. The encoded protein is CASTRQDTPNTEAFF.

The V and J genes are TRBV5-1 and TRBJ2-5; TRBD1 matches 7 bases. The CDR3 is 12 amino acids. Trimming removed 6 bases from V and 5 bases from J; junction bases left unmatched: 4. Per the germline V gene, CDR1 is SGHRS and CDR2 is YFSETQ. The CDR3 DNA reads TGCGCCAGCACAGACAGGGACGAGACCCAGTACTTC. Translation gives CASTDRDETQYF.

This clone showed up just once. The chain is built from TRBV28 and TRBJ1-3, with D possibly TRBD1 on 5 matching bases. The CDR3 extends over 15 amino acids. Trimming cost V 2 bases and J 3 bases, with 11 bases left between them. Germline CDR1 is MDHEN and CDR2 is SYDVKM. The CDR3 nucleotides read TGTGCCAGCAGTTTAGGGACTCTTTTTGGAAACACCATATATTTT. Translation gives CASSLGTLFGNTIYF.

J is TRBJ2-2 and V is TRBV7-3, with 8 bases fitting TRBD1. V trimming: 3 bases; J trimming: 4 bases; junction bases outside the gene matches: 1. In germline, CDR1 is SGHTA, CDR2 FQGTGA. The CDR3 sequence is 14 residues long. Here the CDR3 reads CASSLGQVTGELFF. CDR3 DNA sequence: TGTGCCAGCAGCTTGGGACAGGTCACCGGGGAGCTGTTTTTT.

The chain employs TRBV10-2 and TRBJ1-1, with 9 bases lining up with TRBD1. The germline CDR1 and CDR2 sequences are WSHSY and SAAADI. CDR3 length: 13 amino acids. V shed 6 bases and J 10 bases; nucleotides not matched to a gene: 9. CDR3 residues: CASSPGQGLPAFF. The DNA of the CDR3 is TGCGCCAGCAGCCCGGGACAGGGCTTACCAGCTTTCTTT.

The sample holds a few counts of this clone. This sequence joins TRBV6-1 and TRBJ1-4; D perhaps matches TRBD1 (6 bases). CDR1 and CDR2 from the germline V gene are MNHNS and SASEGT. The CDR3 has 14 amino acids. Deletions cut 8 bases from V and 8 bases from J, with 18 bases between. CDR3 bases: TGTGCCAGCGGGGGTACAGGGCAAGGAGAAAAACTGTTTTTT. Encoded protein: CASGGTGQGEKLFF.

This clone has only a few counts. The CDR3 sequence: CASSQELAYEQYF. The DNA for the CDR3 is TGCGCCAGCAGCCAAGAGCTAGCCTACGAGCAGTACTTC. The rearrangement links TRBV4-1 to TRBJ2-7; D is unclear. Deletions cut 0 bases from V and 2 bases from J, with 5 bases between. The CDR3 contains 13 residues. Germline V gene sequence: CDR1 MGHRA, CDR2 YSYEKL.

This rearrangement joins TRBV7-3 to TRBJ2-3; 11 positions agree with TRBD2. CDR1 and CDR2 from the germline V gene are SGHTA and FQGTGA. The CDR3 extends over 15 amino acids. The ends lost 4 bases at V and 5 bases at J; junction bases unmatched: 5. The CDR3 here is CASSSLAGGQDTQYF. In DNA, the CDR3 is TGTGCCAGCAGCTCCTTAGCGGGGGGGCAAGATACGCAGTATTTT. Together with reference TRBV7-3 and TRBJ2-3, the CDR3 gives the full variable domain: GAGVSQTPSNKVTEKGKYVELRCDPISGHTALYWYRQSLGQGPEFLIYFQGTGAADDSGLPNDRFFAVRPEGSVSTLKIQRTERGDSAVYLCASSSLAGGQDTQYFGPGTRLTVL.

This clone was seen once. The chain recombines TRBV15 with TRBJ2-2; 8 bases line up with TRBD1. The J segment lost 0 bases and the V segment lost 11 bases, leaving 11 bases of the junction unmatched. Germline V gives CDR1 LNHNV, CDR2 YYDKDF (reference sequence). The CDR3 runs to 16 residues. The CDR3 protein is CAVLVRDRPNTGELFF. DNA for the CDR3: TGTGCCGTCCTCGTAAGGGACAGGCCGAACACCGGGGAGCTGTTTTTT.

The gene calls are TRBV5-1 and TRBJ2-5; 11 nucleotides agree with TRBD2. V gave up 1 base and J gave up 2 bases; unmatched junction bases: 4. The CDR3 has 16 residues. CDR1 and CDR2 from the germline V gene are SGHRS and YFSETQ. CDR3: CASSLLASGGQETQYF. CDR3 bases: TGCGCCAGCAGCTTGCTAGCTAGCGGGGGGCAAGAGACCCAGTACTTC.

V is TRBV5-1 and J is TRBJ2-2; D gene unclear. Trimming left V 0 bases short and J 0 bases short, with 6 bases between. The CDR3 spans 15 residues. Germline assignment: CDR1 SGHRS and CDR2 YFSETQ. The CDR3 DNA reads TGCGCCAGCAGCTTGGACAGACCGAACACCGGGGAGCTGTTTTTT. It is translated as CASSLDRPNTGELFF.

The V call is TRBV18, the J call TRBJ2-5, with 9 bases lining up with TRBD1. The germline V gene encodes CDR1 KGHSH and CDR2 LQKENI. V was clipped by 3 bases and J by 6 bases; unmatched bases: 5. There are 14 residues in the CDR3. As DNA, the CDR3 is TGTGCCAGCTCACCGGGACAGGGTATTCAGACCCAGTACTTC. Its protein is CASSPGQGIQTQYF.

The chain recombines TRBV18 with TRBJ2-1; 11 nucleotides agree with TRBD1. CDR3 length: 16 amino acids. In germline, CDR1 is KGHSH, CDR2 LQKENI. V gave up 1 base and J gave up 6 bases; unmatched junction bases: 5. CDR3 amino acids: CASSPRPGTGGNEQFF. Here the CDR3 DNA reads TGTGCCAGCTCACCACGTCCCGGGACAGGGGGCAATGAGCAGTTCTTC.